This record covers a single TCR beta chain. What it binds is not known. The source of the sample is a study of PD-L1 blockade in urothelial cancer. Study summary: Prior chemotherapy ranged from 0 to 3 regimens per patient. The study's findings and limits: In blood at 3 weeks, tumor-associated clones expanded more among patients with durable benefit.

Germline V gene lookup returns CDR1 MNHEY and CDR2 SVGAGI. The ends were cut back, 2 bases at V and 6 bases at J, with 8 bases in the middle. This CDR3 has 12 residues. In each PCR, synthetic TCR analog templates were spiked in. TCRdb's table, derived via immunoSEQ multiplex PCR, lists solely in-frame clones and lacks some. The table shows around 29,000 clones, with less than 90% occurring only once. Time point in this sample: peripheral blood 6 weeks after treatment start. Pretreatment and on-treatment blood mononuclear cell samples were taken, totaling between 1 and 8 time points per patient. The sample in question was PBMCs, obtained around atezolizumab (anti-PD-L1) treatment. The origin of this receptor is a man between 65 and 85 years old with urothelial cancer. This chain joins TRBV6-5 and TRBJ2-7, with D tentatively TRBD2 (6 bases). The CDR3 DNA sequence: TGTGCCAGCAGTTACGCGGGGCTCGAGCAGTACTTC. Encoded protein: CASSYAGLEQYF.